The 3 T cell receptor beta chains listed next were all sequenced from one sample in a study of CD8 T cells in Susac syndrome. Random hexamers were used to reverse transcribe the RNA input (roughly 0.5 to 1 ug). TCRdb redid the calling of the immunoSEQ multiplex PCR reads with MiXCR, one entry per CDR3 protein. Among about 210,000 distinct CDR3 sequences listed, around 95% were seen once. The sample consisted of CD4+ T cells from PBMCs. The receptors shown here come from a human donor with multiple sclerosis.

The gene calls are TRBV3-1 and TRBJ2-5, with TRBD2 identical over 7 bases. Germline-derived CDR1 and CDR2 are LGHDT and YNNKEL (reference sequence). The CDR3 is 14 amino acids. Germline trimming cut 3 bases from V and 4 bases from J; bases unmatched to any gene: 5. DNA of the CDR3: TGTGCCAGCAGCCACGCGGGGGTCGGAGAGACCCAGTACTTC. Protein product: CASSHAGVGETQYF.

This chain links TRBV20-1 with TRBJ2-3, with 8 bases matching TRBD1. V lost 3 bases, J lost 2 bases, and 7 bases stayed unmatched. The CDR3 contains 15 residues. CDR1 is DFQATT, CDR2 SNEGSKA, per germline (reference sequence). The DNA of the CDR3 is TGCAGTGCTAGCAGGGGGCCTCATATCACAGATACGCAGTATTTT. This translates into CSASRGPHITDTQYF.

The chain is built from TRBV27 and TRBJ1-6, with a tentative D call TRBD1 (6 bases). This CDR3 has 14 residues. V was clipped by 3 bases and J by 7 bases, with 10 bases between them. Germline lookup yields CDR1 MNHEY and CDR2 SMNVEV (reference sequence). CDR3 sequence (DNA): TGTGCCAGCAGTTTCAGGACAGAGAATTCACCCCTCCACTTT. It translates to CASSFRTENSPLHF.